This T cell receptor beta chain was captured in a study of blood T cell repertoires in COVID-19. Study overall: The United States, Italy and Spain supplied acute and convalescent COVID-19 samples. Sources were T cells, B-cell-depleted T cells, or PBMCs; the material itself was cDNA or gDNA.

Germline CDR1 is SGHDT and CDR2 is YYEEEE. CDR3 size: 14 residues. V lost 1 base, J lost 1 base, and 6 bases lay in between. In this sample, this clone turned up a few times. Data came from immunoSEQ multiplex PCR; TCRdb stores just in-frame clones and leaves some out. The sample has some 200,000 clones, around 94% seen once. The Seattle patients, enrolled during active infection, were followed longitudinally. The sample was peripheral blood. The TCR sequence derives from a man in his thirties or forties with COVID-19, enrolled during active disease. J is TRBJ2-1 and V is TRBV5-6; D uncertain. This chain's CDR3 is CASSLTVSYNEQFF. The CDR3 DNA reads TGTGCCAGCAGCTTGACAGTATCCTACAATGAGCAGTTCTTC.